This T cell receptor (beta chain) was recorded in a study of T cell changes during pregnancy in multiple sclerosis. Some clones are missing from TCRdb's copy, which holds only in-frame ones; the method was immunoSEQ multiplex PCR. Of 75,000 to 95,000 clones listed, approximately 89% are singletons. The V gene's germline CDR1 is ENHRY and CDR2 SYGVKD. V was shortened by 9 bases and J by 6 bases, with 12 bases between the two germline ends. The CDR3 is 11 amino acids. This clone occurred once. The source of this sequence is a female donor with multiple sclerosis, enrolled in a pregnancy study. The sample here was peripheral blood, taken before pregnancy. The rearrangement joins TRBV10-3 to TRBJ2-7; a weak D match, TRBD1 (6 bases). The CDR3 DNA sequence: TGTGCCATTGTTATCAGGGGCGAGCAGTACTTC. It specifies CAIVIRGEQYF.